This T cell receptor beta chain was documented in a study of cytomegalovirus exposure and HLA in healthy donors. The CDR3 extends over 14 amino acids. V was shortened by 0 bases and J by 5 bases, with 8 bases between the two germline ends. CDR1 MGHDK and CDR2 SYGVNS come from the germline V gene. This PCR relied on a set of 60 Vbeta primers and 13 Jbeta primers. Sequencing was performed with immunoSEQ multiplex PCR; in TCRdb, only in-frame clones are kept and a portion is missing. Among roughly 190,000 clones listed, 80% were seen once. The specimen sequenced was PBMCs. This chain links TRBV25-1 with TRBJ1-5; possibly TRBD1 for D (5 bases). The sequence came from a woman aged 40 to 55 in good health and CMV-seronegative. The DNA for the CDR3 is TGTGCCAGCAGTGAATATGGGGGGTATCAGCCCCAGCATTTT. Its translation: CASSEYGGYQPQHF. Filled out from reference TRBV25-1 and TRBJ1-5, the complete variable domain reads EADIYQTPRYLVIGTGKKITLECSQTMGHDKMYWYQQDPGMELHLIHYSYGVNSTEKGDLSSESTVSRIRTEHFPLTLESARPSHTSQYLCASSEYGGYQPQHFGDGTRLSIL.